This TCR beta chain emerged from a study of blood T cell repertoires in COVID-19. Living in about two dozen US areas, the participants were between roughly 18 and 95 years of age. Donors of Cohort 3 who recovered were those that had two negative PCRs, clearance, or symptom resolution. The junction had 6 bases not matched to a gene; V was cut back by 5 bases and J by 3 bases. This CDR3 is built from 15 residues. The germline CDR1 and CDR2 sequences are SGHTA and FQGNSA. TCRdb keeps only in-frame clones here, not all; method: immunoSEQ multiplex PCR. The sample shows around 390,000 clones, around nine tenths of them seen only once.

Sequencing was performed on PBMCs or T cells enriched from blood (not recorded which). This clonotype originated in a woman in her 50s who had recovered from COVID-19. The J gene is TRBJ1-1, the V gene TRBV7-2, with 10 bases lining up with TRBD1. The CDR3 region is CASSPRTGGYTEAFF. The CDR3 DNA follows: TGTGCCAGCAGCCCCCGGACAGGGGGTTACACTGAAGCTTTCTTT.